What follows is one T cell receptor (beta chain) and its context. The antigen remains undetermined. The sample belongs to a study of T cell responses to AZD1222 COVID-19 vaccine. Across the whole study: Pooled together were second doses at about 4 or about 12 weeks. Points from the study as a whole: Among the donors, most were white British and more were female, and clonal diversity was possibly underestimated. As reported, nearly half of all spike-specific TCRs target variant regions that are unmutated. Only a handful of AZD1222 recipients were seropositive at baseline.

Repertoires were generated with immunoSEQ multiplex PCR, while TCRdb's copy carries only in-frame clones and drops some. The sample holds about 140,000 clones; 80% to 95% are singletons and the top ten take over 1.5%. The sample was peripheral blood, taken on day 0 of AZD1222 vaccination. This TCR was sampled from an adult in good health.

Written as DNA, the CDR3 is TGCGCCAGCAGTCAACGGACCCACATGAACACTGAAGCTTTCTTT. Amino acid sequence: CASSQRTHMNTEAFF. The J gene is TRBJ1-1, the V gene TRBV23-1; D gene uncertain. TRBV23-1 is classed as an ORF, of uncertain function. The V gene lost 2 bases and the J gene lost 0 bases, with 10 bases spanning the gap. There are 15 residues in the CDR3.